Described below is a single T cell receptor beta chain sequence and its context. Antigen specificity is unknown. Trimming removed 4 bases at V and 5 bases at J, with 14 bases between. Per the germline V gene, CDR1 is LGHNA and CDR2 is YNFKEQ. The CDR3 length is 14 residues. TCRdb reprocessed the 5' RACE reads with MiXCR, giving one entry per CDR3 protein. The sample holds 130,000 to 150,000 distinct CDR3 sequences, 15% to 20% seen once. This sample was included in a study of T-cell memory formation after mild COVID-19. Notes on the study in general: Day 15 to 85 contractors were CD4/CD8 balanced; later expanders leaned CD4+.

The genes are TRBV4-2 and TRBJ2-5; tentative D call: TRBD2 (6 bases). This TCR derives from an adult woman who had mild COVID-19 (a few samples of this study predate the infection). Cell type and time point are not known. The specimen sequenced was PBMCs or a T cell subset sorted from them (not recorded which). The CDR3 coding sequence is TGTGCCAGCAGCCGCGGACTAACGGCCGAGACCCAGTACTTC. This sequence encodes CASSRGLTAETQYF.